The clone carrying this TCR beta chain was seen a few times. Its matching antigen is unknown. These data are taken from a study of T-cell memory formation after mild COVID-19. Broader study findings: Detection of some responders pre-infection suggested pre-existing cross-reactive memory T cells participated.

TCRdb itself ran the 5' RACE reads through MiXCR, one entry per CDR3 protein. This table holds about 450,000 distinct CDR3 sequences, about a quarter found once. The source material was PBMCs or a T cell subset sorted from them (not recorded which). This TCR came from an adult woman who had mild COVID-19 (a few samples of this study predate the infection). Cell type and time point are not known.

The CDR3 loop reads CASSLATRGLGDTQYF. CDR3 nucleotides: TGCGCCAGCAGCTTGGCCACGAGGGGCTTGGGAGATACGCAGTATTTT. The J gene is TRBJ2-3, the V gene TRBV5-1, with D perhaps being TRBD1 or TRBD2 (5 bases each). The CDR3 is 16 amino acids. CDR1 SGHRS and CDR2 YFSETQ come from the germline V gene. V was clipped by 0 bases and J by 5 bases, with 16 bases between them. The whole variable domain, remainder taken from reference TRBV5-1 and TRBJ2-3, is KAGVTQTPRYLIKTRGQQVTLSCSPISGHRSVSWYQQTPGQGLQFLFEYFSETQRNKGNFPGRFSGRQFSNSRSEMNVSTLELGDSALYLCASSLATRGLGDTQYFGPGTRLTVL.